The source of this T cell receptor (beta chain) is a study of yellow fever vaccine responses in identical twins. On this clonotype itself: Its matching antigen is unknown.

Overall study findings and caveats: Convergence reportedly seemed to mark part of the twins' vaccine T cell response, with personalization marking the rest.

MiXCR, run by TCRdb on the RT-PCR reads, gives a single entry per CDR3 protein. The data hold roughly 23,000 distinct CDR3 sequences, with around 74% observed a single time. This receptor was taken from a woman aged 18-29 years who received the yellow fever vaccine. The material sequenced was T cells from blood (PBMCs), unsorted or a sorted subset (not recorded which), taken before or after yellow fever vaccination (not recorded which).

CDR3 DNA: TGTGCCACCAGTGATTTGCAATTGGAAGGCGGGGAGCTGTTTTTT. Its protein is CATSDLQLEGGELFF. This rearrangement joins TRBV24-1 to TRBJ2-2; D is ambiguous. The V end was cut by 0 bases, the J end by 7 bases, with 11 bases between. The CDR3 is made up of 15 amino acids. Germline V gene sequence: CDR1 KGHDR, CDR2 SFDVKD.